These T cell receptor beta chains were read from a single sample in a study of metastatic and nonmetastatic thyroid tumors. TCRdb ran MiXCR on the PCR reads. The table includes about 22,000 clones, approximately 40% detected once. The sample taken for sequencing was blood. The receptors were sampled from a male donor with papillary thyroid cancer or a benign thyroid nodule (not recorded which). Some clones in this sample may be carry-over from other donors' samples. Both conserved end residues are part of each CDR3. Fields, in order: D gene, V gene, J gene, clone size, CDR3 DNA, CDR3 protein. The D gene is left open where the match is weak. Only part of the rows carry a size: once, few, many, or a class if the clone is expanded.

-	TRBV30	TRBJ1-4	medium-sized	TGTGCCTGGAGTAGGGACTTTGAAAAACTGTTTTTT	CAWSRDFEKLFF
TRBD2	TRBV5-6	TRBJ2-2	many	TGTGCCAGCAGCACGGGACTAGCGGGAGCGAACACCGGGGAGCTGTTTTTT	CASSTGLAGANTGELFF
-	TRBV30	TRBJ1-5	-	TGTGCCTGGAGTTTTGATTCCTTCTTCCAGCCCCAGCATTTT	CAWSFDSFFQPQHF
-	TRBV19	TRBJ1-5	few	TGTGCCAGTAGGAGGAGGGGGGCCCAAAATCAGCCCCAGCATTTT	CASRRRGAQNQPQHF
-	TRBV19	TRBJ2-1	few	TGTGCCAGTAGTATACCTGGCGGGGACTACAATGAGCAGTTCTTC	CASSIPGGDYNEQFF
TRBD1	TRBV5-1	TRBJ1-6	-	TGCGCCAGCAGCTCGACAGGGACCGAGGATTCACCCCTCCACTTT	CASSSTGTEDSPLHF
-	TRBV5-1	TRBJ1-2	-	TGCGCCAGCAGCGAGGACACTGACTATGGCTACACCTTC	CASSEDTDYGYTF
-	TRBV6-1	TRBJ1-2	-	TGTGCCAGCAGGGGGGCCGCGGGGGGACCTGACTATGGCTACACCTTC	CASRGAAGGPDYGYTF
-	TRBV5-4	TRBJ1-1	many	TGTGCCAGCAGCGTCGGGCGGTCGAGCACTGAAGCTTTCTTT	CASSVGRSSTEAFF
-	TRBV20-1	TRBJ1-2	-	TGCAGTGCCCCAAGAGTGGGGGGCGGCTATGGCTACACCTTC	CSAPRVGGGYGYTF
TRBD1	TRBV19	TRBJ1-5	medium-sized	TGTGCCAGTAGAACCGGGACAGCCGGCAATCAGCCCCAGCATTTT	CASRTGTAGNQPQHF
TRBD1	TRBV19	TRBJ1-5	medium-sized	TGTGCCAGTAGGACAGGGGGCGCCGGTTATAGCAATCAGCCCCAGCATTTT	CASRTGGAGYSNQPQHF
TRBD1	TRBV6-2/TRBV6-3	TRBJ2-7	-	TGTGCCAGCAGCACAGGGGAAACCTACGAGCAGTACTTC	CASSTGETYEQYF
-	TRBV5-1	TRBJ2-3	-	TGCGCCAGCAGCCCTTTAGACGAGTCAGATACGCAGTATTTT	CASSPLDESDTQYF
TRBD1	TRBV30	TRBJ1-2	-	TGTGCCTGGAAAAGGGACAGGGCCCTCTCCGGCTACACCTTC	CAWKRDRALSGYTF
TRBD1	TRBV19	TRBJ1-5	few	TGTGCCAGTAGTATGCAACAGGGGAGCAATCAGCCCCAGCATTTT	CASSMQQGSNQPQHF
-	TRBV5-1	TRBJ1-1	-	TGCGCCAGCAGCTTGGTATCGGGGGGCGGTTCTGAAGCTTTCTTT	CASSLVSGGGSEAFF
TRBD1	TRBV25-1	TRBJ1-6	few	TGTGCCGTCTCCGGGACAGGGGCTTCACCCCTCCACTTT	CAVSGTGASPLHF
-	TRBV6-1	TRBJ1-3	few	TGTGCCAGCATGGTCGGTGGAAACACCATATATTTT	CASMVGGNTIYF
-	TRBV6-1	TRBJ2-7	few	TGTGCCAGCAGTGGGGACACCTACGAGCAGTACTTC	CASSGDTYEQYF
TRBD2	TRBV5-1	TRBJ2-2	medium-sized	TGCGCCAGCAGCCGGCTCGGGGCGGGAGGTATGAACACCGGGGAGCTGTTTTTT	CASSRLGAGGMNTGELFF
TRBD2	TRBV5-4	TRBJ2-2	-	TGTGCCAGCAGCTTAGGACTAGCGGGATCCACCGGGGAGCTGTTTTTT	CASSLGLAGSTGELFF
TRBD1	TRBV30	TRBJ1-4	many	TGTGCCTGGAGTAACGGACAGGGCTATAATGAAAAACTGTTTTTT	CAWSNGQGYNEKLFF
-	TRBV6-9	TRBJ1-1	-	TGTGCCAGCAGTTATGGGACAACGAACACTGAAGCTTTCTTT	CASSYGTTNTEAFF
-	TRBV6-2/TRBV6-3	TRBJ2-7	-	TGTGCCAGCAGTTCTCCAGCTACGGGCTCCTACGAGCAGTACTTC	CASSSPATGSYEQYF
TRBD1	TRBV11-3	TRBJ2-7	few	TGTGCCAGCAGCCGAGGGACAGGCCACGAGCAGTACTTC	CASSRGTGHEQYF
-	TRBV27	TRBJ2-7	few	TGTGCCAGCAGTTTAGGCGGGACATGGGACTACGAGCAGTACTTC	CASSLGGTWDYEQYF
-	TRBV12-3/TRBV12-4	TRBJ2-1	few	TGTGCCAGCAGCCAAGGGCCAGGGGGGTCCTACAATGAGCAGTTCTTC	CASSQGPGGSYNEQFF
-	TRBV28	TRBJ2-3	-	TGTGCCAGCAGTTTACATACCTACACAGGACTCGCAGATACGCAGTATTTT	CASSLHTYTGLADTQYF
-	TRBV19	TRBJ2-7	-	TGTGCCAGTAGTATAAGTGCTGGGGCGGGTCCCCTAATATACGAGCAGTACTTC	CASSISAGAGPLIYEQYF
-	TRBV6-1	TRBJ1-2	-	TGTGCCAGCAGTCCGTGCTCCAGAGGGGGCTACACCTTC	CASSPCSRGGYTF
-	TRBV5-1	TRBJ1-5	-	TGCGCCAGCAGCTTGGGGGATTATAGCAATCAGCCCCAGCATTTT	CASSLGDYSNQPQHF
TRBD1	TRBV11-3	TRBJ1-1	-	TGTGCCAGCAGCCCACGACAGGGGAACACTGAAGCTTTCTTT	CASSPRQGNTEAFF